The sequence of this T cell receptor (beta chain) was determined in a study of graft-versus-host responses after intestinal transplantation. The CDR3 runs 18 residues. The V gene's germline CDR1 is SGHDN and CDR2 FVKESK. V gave up 4 bases and J gave up 0 bases; unmatched junction bases: 8. Profiling relied on immunoSEQ multiplex PCR, and the TCRdb table lists in-frame clones only, not all of them. The data hold 35,000 to 55,000 clones, with 85% to 95% observed a single time. The sequencing used PBMCs, collected around 790 days after a first intestinal transplant, on the day of a second. The chain joins TRBV14 to TRBJ2-4; 11 positions match TRBD2. The TCR was taken from a human patient who received an intestinal transplant, so some T cells may come from the graft donor. Written as DNA, the CDR3 is TGTGCCAGCAGCCTTAGCGGGAGGGGACTCCTAGCCAAAAACATTCAGTACTTC. It codes for CASSLSGRGLLAKNIQYF.